This T cell receptor (beta chain) appears in the sequencing data of a study of shared clonotypes between healthy human individuals (dated by TCRdb to between 2020 and 2021). In terms of the full investigation: The cohort included three men and a couple of women between 18 and 49 years of age. For each donor, three plates each were used for CD4 naive and CD4 memory, two plates were used for CD8 naive, and one plate was used for CD8 memory. To estimate repertoire size and how much clonotype sharing occurs between individuals, the study deeply sequenced the blood TCR repertoires of five or six healthy adults. To increase sequencing depth and limit assay-specific biases, TCR repertoire library preparation and sequencing were carried out by different laboratories using diverse techniques. Per donor, leukapheresis produced somewhere between about 0.9 and 10 billion PBMCs.

A note on this clone: This clone's antigen is unknown. No base-level quality is on record; no much larger clone is a single base apart.

The donors were healthy, HIV-negative adults who had no recently reported acute infections or vaccinations. Every donor was a Caucasian adult living in Nashville, Tennessee, USA. CD4+ T cells were enriched by magnetic negative selection, after which naive cells were positively selected on CD45RA and the negative fraction was taken as the memory subset. Blood was collected by leukapheresis, and PBMCs were isolated by Ficoll-Histopaque density gradient centrifugation and then cryopreserved in liquid nitrogen vapor phase. Purity and quantity of every magnetically sorted T cell population were checked by analytical flow cytometry. Each sorted fraction had its genomic DNA isolated and then quantified by UV absorbance on a Nanodrop 2000c. Using the deep immunoSEQ assay, TCR CDR3 regions were amplified from genomic DNA by multiplex PCR. Genomic DNA extracted from each cell subset was distributed evenly over all wells of several immunoSEQ 96-well plates, and each plate served as one replicate. For sorted subsets, roughly 0.2 ug genomic DNA, equal to 30,000 to 35,000 T cell genomes, was loaded into each replicate PCR. The purified libraries were quantified using a Qubit 3.0 fluorometer, sized with a Bioanalyzer 2100, and then quantified again using the KAPA Library Quantification kit. Every immunoSEQ 96-well plate was sequenced on a dedicated single-read 150-cycle Illumina NextSeq 550 flow cell. The authors processed their data as follows. Because the immunoSEQ output held only junctional sequences and lacked quality scores, the filtering could not match the filtering applied to full-length reads. Sequences were annotated with PyIR, a Python wrapper for IgBLAST v1.9, using IMGT germline references to assign V/J genes and CDR3. Reads with weak V/J assignments (E-value above 1e-6), missing CDR3, stop codons, out-of-frame junctions, or ambiguous translated residues were removed. V3J clonotypes were defined by identical inferred V gene, J gene, and CDR3 amino acid sequence. Percentage overlap between repertoires was computed as shared unique clonotypes divided by the size of the smaller repertoire. Three approaches were used to assess repertoire richness: RTK rarefaction, the Chao1 estimator, and Recon v2.1 estimates of unobserved clonotypes. Generation probabilities were computed with OLGA for all TCRbeta clonotypes obtained by the gDNA method from several donors. The table was pulled from immuneACCESS by TCRdb, which kept in-frame rearrangements only. Such tables lose some clones; where checked, under half of the loss comes from unresolved V genes, and the rest has no known cause. That table supplies the V and J calls and clone size; D and trimming were determined from the DNA. The sample table holds about 2.4 million clones, of which over 85% were seen once. About 0.13% of the sample comes from the top ten.

The study at large found these results: Rarefaction of sorted-subset datasets indicated incomplete sequencing despite the large sequencing depth. When a few donors were compared, the shared fraction of clonotypes was 5% to 6.5% for naive CD4, 3.5% to 4% for naive CD8, 2.3% for memory CD4, and 0.4% for memory CD8. Estimated clonotype richness was generally larger for naive than for memory subsets. Based on pairwise subsampling, the degree of clonotype sharing among donors was expected to be affected by sequencing depth. Only blood was sampled, and tissue TCR repertoires likely differ from those in blood. Clonotypes shared by all four sorted-subset donors showed higher generation probabilities than non-shared clonotypes. The small number of donors limited the genetic and exposure-history diversity represented.

From cysteine to phenylalanine, the CDR3 is 15 amino acids long. Only the CDR3 portion is preserved as DNA: 45 bases, with reading frame beginning at the first base. From the germline V gene, CDR1 is MNHNS and CDR2 is SASEGT. The junction shows trimming of 4 bases on V and 5 bases on J, plus 14 bases between the germline ends. Sequencing was performed on naive CD4+ T cells sorted from blood. The cell subset or site label here, explained by the study, means: CD45RA+ positively selected. The chain uses TRBV6-1 and TRBJ2-2; the D region is possibly TRBD1 or TRBD2, each matching across 7 bases. This TCR was sampled from a man younger than 30 in good health. The CDR3 region has the sequence CASSALRGGTGELFF. At the DNA level, the sequence is TGTGCCAGCAGTGCGCTCAGGGGGGGGACCGGGGAGCTGTTTTTT.